This T cell receptor (beta chain) was profiled in a study of OX40 agonist ivuxolimab in advanced cancers. Whole-study context: The study reported partial responses in three patients: one hepatocellular carcinoma, two cutaneous melanoma.

In the case of this clone: Its specificity is not known.

Regarding the study as a whole: Several nonresponders also turned out to have low normalized T-cell clonal expansion.

V was cut by 0 bases and J by 4 bases, with 17 bases left in between. The germline CDR1 and CDR2 sequences are SGDLS and YYNGEE. The CDR3 sequence is 16 residues long. Blood sampling took place at baseline, cycle 4 day 1, and cycle 7 day 1. Some clones are missing from TCRdb's copy, which holds only in-frame ones; the method was immunoSEQ multiplex PCR. This repertoire shows 35,000 to 50,000 clones, 86% found once; its top ten account for roughly an eighth. The material sequenced was CD4+ or CD8+ T cells sorted from blood, taken in a trial of the OX40 agonist ivuxolimab. The rearrangement uses TRBV9 and TRBJ2-7; D perhaps matches TRBD1 (5 bases). This TCR derives from an adult with an advanced solid tumor such as melanoma, head and neck, liver or kidney cancer. CDR3 nucleotides: TGTGCCAGCAGCGTAGGAAGGGGCCAAAAACCATACGAGCAGTACTTC. Its translation: CASSVGRGQKPYEQYF.